This T cell receptor (beta chain) came from a study of beta chain features in type 1 diabetes. Overall study findings and caveats: Sequencing used cDNA, and cells with high TCR expression could therefore be over-represented. Patients with type 1 diabetes showed fewer VDJ junction insertions and more deletions. Patients' naive, central memory and regulatory TCRB repertoires appeared more alike than those of healthy donors.

Worth noting for this clone: Its cognate antigen is unknown.

The isolated RNA, all of it, was reverse transcribed, so expressed TCRB transcripts were what got sequenced. Mean read depth for naive, central memory and regulatory T cell samples was a few million reads. The repertoire was sequenced with immunoSEQ multiplex PCR; TCRdb's copy has only in-frame clones and lacks some. The data show 160,000 or so clones, around 10% seen once. From germline, CDR1 is ENHRY and CDR2 SYGVKD. The ends lost 11 bases at V and 5 bases at J; junction bases unmatched: 13. This CDR3 spans 15 amino acids. The source material was central memory CD4+ T cells from blood. The receptor was derived from a man aged 18-30 years in good health. V gene TRBV10-3 combines with J gene TRBJ2-1, with 9 bases fitting TRBD2. The DNA of the CDR3 is TGTGCCTCCTCTACGGCGGGAGGGAGCAACAATGAGCAGTTCTTC. Residues: CASSTAGGSNNEQFF.